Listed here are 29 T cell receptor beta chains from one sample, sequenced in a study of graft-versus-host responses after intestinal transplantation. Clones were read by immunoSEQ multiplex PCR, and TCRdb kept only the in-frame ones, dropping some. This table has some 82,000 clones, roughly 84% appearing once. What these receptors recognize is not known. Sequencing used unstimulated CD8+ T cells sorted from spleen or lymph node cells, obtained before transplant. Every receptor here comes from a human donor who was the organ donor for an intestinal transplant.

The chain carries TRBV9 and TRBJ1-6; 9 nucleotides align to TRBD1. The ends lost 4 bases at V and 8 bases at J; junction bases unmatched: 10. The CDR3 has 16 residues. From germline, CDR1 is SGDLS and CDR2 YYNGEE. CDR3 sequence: CASSPQRQGGHSPLHF. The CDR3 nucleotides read TGTGCCAGCAGCCCCCAGAGACAGGGGGGACATTCACCCCTCCACTTT.

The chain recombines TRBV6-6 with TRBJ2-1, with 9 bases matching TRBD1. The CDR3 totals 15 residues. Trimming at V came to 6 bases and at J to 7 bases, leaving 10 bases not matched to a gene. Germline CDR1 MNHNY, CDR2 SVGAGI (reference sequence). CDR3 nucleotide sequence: TGTGCCAGCAGGCTCGGTCTTGACAGGGGGAATGAGCAGTTCTTC. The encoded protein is CASRLGLDRGNEQFF.

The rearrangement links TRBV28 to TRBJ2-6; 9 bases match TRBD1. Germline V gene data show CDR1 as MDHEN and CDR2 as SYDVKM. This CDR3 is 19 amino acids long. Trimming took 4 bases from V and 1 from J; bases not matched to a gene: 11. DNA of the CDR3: TGTGCCAGCAGTTACCAGCAGGGACAGGGATTTTCTGGGGCCAACGTCCTGACTTTC. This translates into CASSYQQGQGFSGANVLTF.

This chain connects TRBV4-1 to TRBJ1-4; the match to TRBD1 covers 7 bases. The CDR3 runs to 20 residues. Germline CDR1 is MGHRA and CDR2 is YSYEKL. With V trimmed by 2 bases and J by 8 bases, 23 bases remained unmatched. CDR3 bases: TGCGCCAGCAGCCAACCCCTTGAGGGGGGACAGATTCTACGGAGGGAAAAACTGTTTTTT. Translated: CASSQPLEGGQILRREKLFF.

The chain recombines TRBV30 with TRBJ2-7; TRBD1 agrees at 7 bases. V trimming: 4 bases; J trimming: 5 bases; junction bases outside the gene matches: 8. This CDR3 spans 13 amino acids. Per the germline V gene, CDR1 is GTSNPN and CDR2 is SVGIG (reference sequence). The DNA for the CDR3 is TGTGCCTGGACCCAGACAGGGCTCGACGAGCAGTACTTC. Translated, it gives CAWTQTGLDEQYF.

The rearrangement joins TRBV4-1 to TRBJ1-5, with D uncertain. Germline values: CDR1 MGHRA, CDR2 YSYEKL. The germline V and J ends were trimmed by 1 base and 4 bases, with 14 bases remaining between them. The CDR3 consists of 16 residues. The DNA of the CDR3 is TGCGCCAGCAGCCAAGGGCCACCGACGAGGAATCAGCCCCAGCATTTT. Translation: CASSQGPPTRNQPQHF.

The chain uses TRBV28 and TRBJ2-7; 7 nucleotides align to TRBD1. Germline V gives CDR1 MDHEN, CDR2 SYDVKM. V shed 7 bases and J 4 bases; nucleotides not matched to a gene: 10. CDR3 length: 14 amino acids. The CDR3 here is CASTQHRGGYEQYF. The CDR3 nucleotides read TGTGCCAGCACCCAGCACAGGGGTGGTTACGAGCAGTACTTC.

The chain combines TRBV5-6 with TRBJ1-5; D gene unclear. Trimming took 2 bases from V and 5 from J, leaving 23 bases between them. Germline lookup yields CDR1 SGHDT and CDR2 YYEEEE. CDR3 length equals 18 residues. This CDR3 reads CASSLWSMQVSFHQPQHF. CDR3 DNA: TGTGCCAGCAGCTTATGGTCCATGCAGGTCAGTTTTCATCAGCCCCAGCATTTT.

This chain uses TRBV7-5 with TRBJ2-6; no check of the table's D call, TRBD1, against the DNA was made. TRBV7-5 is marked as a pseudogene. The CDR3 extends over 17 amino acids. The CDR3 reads CARIPRERQSRANVLTF. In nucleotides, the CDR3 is TGTGCCAGAATACCTCGTGAAAGACAAAGTCGGGCCAACGTCCTGACTTTC.

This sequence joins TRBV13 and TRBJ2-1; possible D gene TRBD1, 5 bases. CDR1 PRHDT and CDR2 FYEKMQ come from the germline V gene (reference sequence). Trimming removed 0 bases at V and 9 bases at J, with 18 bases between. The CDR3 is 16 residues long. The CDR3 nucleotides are TGTGCCAGCAGCTTAGGCCTAATTGGGGCCCTCGGTGAGCAGTTCTTC. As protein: CASSLGLIGALGEQFF. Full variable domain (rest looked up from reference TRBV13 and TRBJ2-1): AAGVIQSPRHLIKEKRETATLKCYPIPRHDTVYWYQQGPGQDPQFLISFYEKMQSDKGSIPDRFSAQQFSDYHSELNMSSLELGDSALYFCASSLGLIGALGEQFFGPGTRLTVL.

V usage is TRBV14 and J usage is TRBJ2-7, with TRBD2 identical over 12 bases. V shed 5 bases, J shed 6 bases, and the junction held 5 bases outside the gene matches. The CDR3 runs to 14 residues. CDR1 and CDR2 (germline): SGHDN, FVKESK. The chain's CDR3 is CASSSRLAGVEQYF. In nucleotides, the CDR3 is TGTGCCAGCAGCTCCCGACTAGCGGGGGTCGAGCAGTACTTC. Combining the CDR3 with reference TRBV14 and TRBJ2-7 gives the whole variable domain EAGVTQFPSHSVIEKGQTVTLRCDPISGHDNLYWYRRVMGKEIKFLLHFVKESKQDESGMPNNRFLAERTGGTYSTLKVQPAELEDSGVYFCASSSRLAGVEQYFGPGTRLTVT.

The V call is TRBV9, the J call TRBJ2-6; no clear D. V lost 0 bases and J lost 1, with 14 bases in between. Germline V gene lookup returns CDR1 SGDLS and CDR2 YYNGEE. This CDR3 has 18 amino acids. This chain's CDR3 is CASSVVPYGPSGANVLTF. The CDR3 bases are TGTGCCAGCAGCGTAGTCCCCTACGGGCCTTCTGGGGCCAACGTCCTGACTTTC.

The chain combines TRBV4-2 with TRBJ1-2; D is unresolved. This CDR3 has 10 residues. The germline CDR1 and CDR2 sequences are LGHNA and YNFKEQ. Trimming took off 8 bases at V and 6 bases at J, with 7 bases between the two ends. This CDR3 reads CASYKNGYTF. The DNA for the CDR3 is TGTGCCAGCTACAAGAATGGCTACACCTTC.

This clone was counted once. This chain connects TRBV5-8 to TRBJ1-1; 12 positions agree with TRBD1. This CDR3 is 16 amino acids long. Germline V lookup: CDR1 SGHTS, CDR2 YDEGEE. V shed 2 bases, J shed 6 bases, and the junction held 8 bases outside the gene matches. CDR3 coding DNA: TGTGCCAGCAGCTTCGGGACAGGGGGCGGTGGGGCTGAAGCTTTCTTT. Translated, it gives CASSFGTGGGGAEAFF.

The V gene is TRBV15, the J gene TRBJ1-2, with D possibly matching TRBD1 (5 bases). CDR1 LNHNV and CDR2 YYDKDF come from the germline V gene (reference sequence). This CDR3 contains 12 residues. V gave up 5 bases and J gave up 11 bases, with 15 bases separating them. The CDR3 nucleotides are TGTGCCACCAGCCTTGGGACTATGTCTTACACCTTC. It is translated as CATSLGTMSYTF.

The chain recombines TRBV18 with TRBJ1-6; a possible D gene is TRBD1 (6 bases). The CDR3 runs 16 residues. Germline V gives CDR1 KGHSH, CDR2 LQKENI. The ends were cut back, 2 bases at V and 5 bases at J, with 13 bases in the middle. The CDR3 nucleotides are TGTGCCAGCTCACCAAGTCACAGACAGGATAATTCACCCCTCCACTTT. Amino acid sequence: CASSPSHRQDNSPLHF.

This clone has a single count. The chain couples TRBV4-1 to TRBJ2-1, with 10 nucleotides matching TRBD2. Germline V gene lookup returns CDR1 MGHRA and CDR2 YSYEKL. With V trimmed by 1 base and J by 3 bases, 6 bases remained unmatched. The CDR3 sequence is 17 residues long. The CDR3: CASSQGRQRGGYNEQFF. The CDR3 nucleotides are TGCGCCAGCAGCCAAGGTCGGCAGCGGGGGGGCTACAATGAGCAGTTCTTC.

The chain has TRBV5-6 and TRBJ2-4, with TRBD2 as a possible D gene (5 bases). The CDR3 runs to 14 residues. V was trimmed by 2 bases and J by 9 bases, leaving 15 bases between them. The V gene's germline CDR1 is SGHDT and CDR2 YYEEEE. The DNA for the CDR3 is TGTGCCAGCAGCTTCGGACTTGCCGGCGTCATTCAGTACTTC. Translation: CASSFGLAGVIQYF.

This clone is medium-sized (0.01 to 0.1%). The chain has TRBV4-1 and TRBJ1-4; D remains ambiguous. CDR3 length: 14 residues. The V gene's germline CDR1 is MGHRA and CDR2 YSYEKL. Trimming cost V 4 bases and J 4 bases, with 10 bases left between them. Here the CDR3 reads CASSLGVGNEKLFF. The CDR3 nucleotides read TGCGCCAGCAGCCTGGGAGTGGGTAATGAAAAACTGTTTTTT.

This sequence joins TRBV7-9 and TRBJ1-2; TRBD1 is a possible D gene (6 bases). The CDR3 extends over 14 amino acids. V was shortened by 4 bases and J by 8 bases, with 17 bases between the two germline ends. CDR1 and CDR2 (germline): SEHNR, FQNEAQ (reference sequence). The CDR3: CASSWSSGEEGYTF. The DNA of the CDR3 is TGTGCCAGCAGCTGGTCCTCAGGGGAGGAAGGCTACACCTTC.

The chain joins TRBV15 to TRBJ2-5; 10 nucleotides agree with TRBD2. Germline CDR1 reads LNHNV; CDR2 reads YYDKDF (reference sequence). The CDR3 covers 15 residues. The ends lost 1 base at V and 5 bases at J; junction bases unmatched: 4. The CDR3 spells CATSRVAGGGETQYF. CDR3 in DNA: TGTGCCACCAGCAGAGTAGCGGGGGGTGGGGAGACCCAGTACTTC.

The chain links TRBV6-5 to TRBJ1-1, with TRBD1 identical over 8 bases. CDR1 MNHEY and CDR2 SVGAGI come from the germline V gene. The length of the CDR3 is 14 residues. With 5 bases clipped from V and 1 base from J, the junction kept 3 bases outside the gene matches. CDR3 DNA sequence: TGTGCCAGCAGTATTGGACAGGGGAACACTGAAGCTTTCTTT. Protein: CASSIGQGNTEAFF.

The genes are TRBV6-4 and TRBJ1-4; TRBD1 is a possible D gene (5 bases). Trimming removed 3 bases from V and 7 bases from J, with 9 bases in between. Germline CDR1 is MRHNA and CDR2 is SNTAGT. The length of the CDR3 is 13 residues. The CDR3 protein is CASSEGDSEKLFF. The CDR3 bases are TGTGCCAGCAGTGAGGGAGACAGTGAAAAACTGTTTTTT.

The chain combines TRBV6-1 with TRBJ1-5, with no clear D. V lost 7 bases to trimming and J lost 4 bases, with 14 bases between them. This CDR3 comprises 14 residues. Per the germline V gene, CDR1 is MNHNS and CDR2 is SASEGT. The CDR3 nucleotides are TGTGCCAGCAAACTCAGCGCGAATAATCAGCCCCAGCATTTT. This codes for CASKLSANNQPQHF.

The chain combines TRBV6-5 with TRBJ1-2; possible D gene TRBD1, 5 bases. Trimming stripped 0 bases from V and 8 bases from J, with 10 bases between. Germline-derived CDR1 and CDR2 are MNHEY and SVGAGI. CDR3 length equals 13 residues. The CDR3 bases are TGTGCCAGCAGTTACTCGGAGGGGTTCGGCTACACCTTC. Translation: CASSYSEGFGYTF.

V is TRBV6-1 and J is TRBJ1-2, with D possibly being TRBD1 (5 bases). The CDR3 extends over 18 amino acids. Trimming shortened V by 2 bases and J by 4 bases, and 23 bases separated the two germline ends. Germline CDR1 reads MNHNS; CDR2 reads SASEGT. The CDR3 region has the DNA TGTGCCAGCAGTGAAAGCGGGGTGGGGGGGAAGGATAGCTATGGCTACACCTTC. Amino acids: CASSESGVGGKDSYGYTF.

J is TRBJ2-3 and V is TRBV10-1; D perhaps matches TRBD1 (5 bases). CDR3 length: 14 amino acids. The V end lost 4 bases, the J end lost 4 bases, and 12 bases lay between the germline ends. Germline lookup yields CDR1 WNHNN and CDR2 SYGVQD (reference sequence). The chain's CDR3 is CASSVHRPPDTQYF. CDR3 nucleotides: TGCGCCAGCAGTGTTCACAGGCCGCCAGATACGCAGTATTTT.

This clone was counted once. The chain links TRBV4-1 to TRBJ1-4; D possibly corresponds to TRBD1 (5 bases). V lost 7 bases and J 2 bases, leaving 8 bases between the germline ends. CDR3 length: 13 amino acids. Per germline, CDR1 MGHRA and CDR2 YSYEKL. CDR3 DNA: TGCGCCAGCAAAAAGGGGACTAATGAAAAACTGTTTTTT. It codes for CASKKGTNEKLFF.

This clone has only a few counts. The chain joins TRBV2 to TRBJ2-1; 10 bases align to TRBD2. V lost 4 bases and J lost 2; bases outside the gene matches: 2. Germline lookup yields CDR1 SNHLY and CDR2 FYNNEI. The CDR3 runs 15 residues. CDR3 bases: TGTGCCAGCAGTGTTGGACTAGCGGCCTACAATGAGCAGTTCTTC. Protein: CASSVGLAAYNEQFF.